This TCR beta chain was recorded in a study of shared clonotypes between healthy human individuals (TCRdb year 2020). About the study as a whole: A couple of women and a few men aged 18 to 49 years were included in the cohort. Per donor, three plates each were used for CD4 naive and CD4 memory, two for CD8 naive, and one for CD8 memory. To estimate repertoire size and how much clonotype sharing occurs between individuals, the study deeply sequenced the blood TCR repertoires of five healthy adults. Different laboratories and diverse techniques were used to prepare libraries and sequence TCR repertoires, to increase sequencing depth and limit assay-specific biases. Per donor, leukapheresis produced somewhere between about 0.8 and 9 billion PBMCs.

Using the deep immunoSEQ assay, TCR CDR3 regions were amplified from genomic DNA by multiplex PCR. Extracted genomic DNA from each cell subset was distributed evenly across all wells of several immunoSEQ 96-well plates, and each plate was treated as a replicate. Each replicate PCR for sorted subsets received 200 ng genomic DNA, equal to around 32,000 T cell genomes. Purified libraries were measured with a Qubit 3.0 fluorometer, size-checked on a Bioanalyzer 2100, and measured again with the KAPA Library Quantification kit. A separate single-read 150-cycle Illumina NextSeq 550 flow cell was used to sequence each immunoSEQ 96-well plate. On the study's bioinformatics: Because only junctional sequences without quality scores were contained in the immunoSEQ output, filtering matching that applied to full-length reads could not be performed. To assign V/J genes and CDR3, sequences were annotated against IMGT germline references using PyIR, a Python wrapper for IgBLAST v1.9. Reads with weak V/J assignments (E-value above 1e-6), missing CDR3, stop codons, out-of-frame junctions, or ambiguous translated residues were removed. A V3J clonotype was defined by an identical inferred V gene, J gene, and CDR3 amino acid sequence. To compute the percentage overlap between repertoires, the number of shared unique clonotypes was divided by the size of the smaller repertoire. RTK rarefaction, the Chao1 estimator, and Recon v2.1 estimates of unobserved clonotypes were used to assess repertoire richness. Generation probabilities were computed with OLGA for all TCRbeta clonotypes obtained by the gDNA method from several donors. TCRdb provides this immuneACCESS table in a form limited to in-frame rearrangements. Some clones are lacking; in checked studies, under half of them reflect an unresolved V gene, and why the rest are absent is not known. That table is the source of V, J and clone size, and D and trimming were worked out from the DNA. The sample data list about 2.1 million clones, and 93% of these were observed just once. The ten largest clonotypes hold about 1.7% of the sample.

The study at large found these results: Compared with non-shared clonotypes, the clonotypes found in all four sorted-subset donors had higher generation probabilities. The genetic and exposure-history diversity represented was limited by the small number of donors. Larger estimated clonotype richness was generally found for naive subsets than for memory subsets. Incomplete sequencing was indicated by rarefaction of sorted-subset datasets, despite the large sequencing depth. Across a few donors, around 5% of naive CD4, approximately 3.6% of naive CD8, under 2.5% of memory CD4, and approximately 0.4% of memory CD8 clonotypes were shared. Pairwise subsampling indicated that sequencing depth was expected to affect the degree of clonotype sharing among donors. Sampling was restricted to blood, and TCR repertoires in tissue are likely to differ from TCR repertoires in blood.

Measured from the cysteine to the phenylalanine, the CDR3 is 16 residues long. Only CDR3 DNA remains: 48 bases, in frame from the first base. Trimming takes 4 bases off V and 5 bases off J; junction bases not matched to a gene: 7. Via the germline V gene, CDR1 is MDHEN and CDR2 SYDVKM. CD8 naive samples consisted of CD45RO-negative cells that were positively selected for CCR7, yielding a CD45RA+CCR7+ population without TemRA cells. The donors were healthy, HIV-negative adults who had no recently reported acute infections or vaccinations. Every donor was a Caucasian adult living in Nashville, Tennessee, USA. Blood was obtained by leukapheresis, after which PBMCs were separated by Ficoll-Histopaque density gradient centrifugation and cryopreserved in liquid nitrogen vapor phase. Purity and quantity of every magnetically sorted T cell population were checked by analytical flow cytometry. Each sorted fraction had its genomic DNA isolated and then quantified by UV absorbance on a Nanodrop 2000c.

A remark on this clone: This receptor's antigen is unknown. Base qualities are not at hand, and no much larger clone is one base apart.

Sequencing was performed on naive CD8+ T cells from PBMCs. In the paper's terms, the cell subset or site label means: CD45RA+CCR7+. The source is a man aged 18 to 29 in good health. Some clones in this sample may be carry-over from other donors' samples. The chain was built from TRBV28 and TRBJ2-5, with 13 central nucleotides matching TRBD2. The DNA sequence is given as TGTGCCAGCAGTTCAACGACTAGCGGGAGGTGGGAGACCCAGTACTTC. Its amino acids are CASSSTTSGRWETQYF.